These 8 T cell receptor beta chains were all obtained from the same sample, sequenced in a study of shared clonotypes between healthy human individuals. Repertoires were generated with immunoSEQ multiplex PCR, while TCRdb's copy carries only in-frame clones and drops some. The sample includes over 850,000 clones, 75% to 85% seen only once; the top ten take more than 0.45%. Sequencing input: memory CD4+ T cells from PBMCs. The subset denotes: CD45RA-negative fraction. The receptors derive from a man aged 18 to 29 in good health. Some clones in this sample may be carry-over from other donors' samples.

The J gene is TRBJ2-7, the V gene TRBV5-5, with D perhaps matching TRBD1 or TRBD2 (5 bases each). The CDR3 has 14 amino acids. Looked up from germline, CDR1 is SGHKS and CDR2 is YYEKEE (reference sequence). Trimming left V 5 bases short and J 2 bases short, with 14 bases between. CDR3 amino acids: CASRPGTGPYEQYF. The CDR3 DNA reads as TGTGCCAGCAGGCCCGGGACGGGCCCCTACGAGCAGTACTTC. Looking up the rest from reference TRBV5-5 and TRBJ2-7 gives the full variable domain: DAGVTQSPTHLIKTRGQQVTLRCSPISGHKSVSWYQQVLGQGPQFIFQYYEKEERGRGNFPDRFSARQFPNYSSELNVNALLLGDSALYLCASRPGTGPYEQYFGPGTRLTVT.

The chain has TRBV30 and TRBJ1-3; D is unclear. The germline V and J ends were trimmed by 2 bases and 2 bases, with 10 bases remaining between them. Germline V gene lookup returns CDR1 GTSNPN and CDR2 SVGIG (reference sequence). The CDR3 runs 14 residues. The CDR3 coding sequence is TGTGCCTGGAGTCCTATATTGGCTGGAAACACCATATATTTT. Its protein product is CAWSPILAGNTIYF.

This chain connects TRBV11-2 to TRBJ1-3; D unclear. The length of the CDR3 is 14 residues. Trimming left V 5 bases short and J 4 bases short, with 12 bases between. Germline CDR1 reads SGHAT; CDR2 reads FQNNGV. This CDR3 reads CASSPSGQGNTIYF. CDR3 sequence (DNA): TGTGCCAGCAGCCCGTCCGGGCAGGGAAACACCATATATTTT.

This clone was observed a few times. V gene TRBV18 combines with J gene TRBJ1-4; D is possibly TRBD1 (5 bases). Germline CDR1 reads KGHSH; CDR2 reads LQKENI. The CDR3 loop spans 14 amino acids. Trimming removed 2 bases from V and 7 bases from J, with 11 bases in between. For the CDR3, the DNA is TGTGCCAGCTCACCAGAATCCCAGGGTGAAAAACTGTTTTTT. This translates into CASSPESQGEKLFF.

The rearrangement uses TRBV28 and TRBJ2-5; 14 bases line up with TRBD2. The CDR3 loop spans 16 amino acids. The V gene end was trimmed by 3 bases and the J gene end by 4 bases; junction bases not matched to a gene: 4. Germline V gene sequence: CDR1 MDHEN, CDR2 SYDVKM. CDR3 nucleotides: TGTGCCAGCAGTTTTCCCGGACTAGCGGGAGGAGAGACCCAGTACTTC. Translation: CASSFPGLAGGETQYF. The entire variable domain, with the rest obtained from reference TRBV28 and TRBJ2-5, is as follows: DVKVTQSSRYLVKRTGEKVFLECVQDMDHENMFWYRQDPGLGLRLIYFSYDVKMKEKGDIPEGYSVSREKKERFSLILESASTNQTSMYLCASSFPGLAGGETQYFGPGTRLLVL.

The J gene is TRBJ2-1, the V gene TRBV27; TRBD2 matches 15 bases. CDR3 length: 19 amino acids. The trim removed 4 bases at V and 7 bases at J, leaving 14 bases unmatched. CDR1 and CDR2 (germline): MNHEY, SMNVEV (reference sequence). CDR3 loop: CASSSRTSGRVRDRNEQFF. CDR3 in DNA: TGTGCCAGCAGTTCTCGGACTAGCGGGAGGGTAAGGGATAGAAATGAGCAGTTCTTC.

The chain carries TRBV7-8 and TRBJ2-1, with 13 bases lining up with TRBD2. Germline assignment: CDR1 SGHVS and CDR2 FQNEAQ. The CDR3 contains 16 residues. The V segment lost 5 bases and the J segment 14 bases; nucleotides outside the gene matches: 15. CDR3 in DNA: TGTGCCAGCAGCCCCAACCGGAGGGGGACTAGCGGGAAAGAGTTCTTC. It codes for CASSPNRRGTSGKEFF. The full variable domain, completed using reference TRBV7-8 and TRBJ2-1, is GAGVSQSPRYKVAKRGQDVALRCDPISGHVSLFWYQQALGQGPEFLTYFQNEAQLDKSGLPSDRFFAERPEGSVSTLKIQRTQQEDSAVYLCASSPNRRGTSGKEFFGPGTRLTVL.

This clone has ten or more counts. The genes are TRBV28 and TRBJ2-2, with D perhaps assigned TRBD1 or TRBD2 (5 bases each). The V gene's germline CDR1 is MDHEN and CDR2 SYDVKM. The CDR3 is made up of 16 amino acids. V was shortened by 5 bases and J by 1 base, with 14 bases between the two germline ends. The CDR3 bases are TGTGCCAGCAGTCGGACCGGGACGAGGAACACCGGGGAGCTGTTTTTT. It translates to CASSRTGTRNTGELFF.